This is a list of T cell receptor beta chains from one sample in a study of long-term antiretroviral therapy in people with HIV. The table came from immunoSEQ multiplex PCR; TCRdb's copy has only in-frame clones and leaves some out. The data contain some 5,000 clones, more than 70% of them singletons. This sample comprised unsorted PBMCs, obtained 1.3 years after starting antiretroviral therapy. The receptors shown here come from a woman in her fifties or sixties with HIV. Each CDR3 is given with its conserved first and last residue. D genes are given only for firm matches. Where a row states a size, it is once, few, many or the class of an expanded clone; other rows omit it.

-,-,TRBV10-3,TRBJ1-5,TGTGCCTCATCCGGGCACAATCAGCCCCAGCATTTT,CASSGHNQPQHF
-,once,TRBV11-2,TRBJ2-3,TGTGCCAGCAGCCCCCAGCCGGGACTTAACACAGATACGCAGTATTTT,CASSPQPGLNTDTQYF
-,-,TRBV19,TRBJ1-6,TGTGCCAGTAGTGTAGGCGCAGCGCCCCTCCACTTT,CASSVGAAPLHF
-,-,TRBV4-1,TRBJ1-2,TGCGCCAGCAGCCTACAGCGCCAGCCTAACTATGGCTACACCTTC,CASSLQRQPNYGYTF
-,-,TRBV5-1,TRBJ2-3,TGCGCCAGCAGCTTGGATGGGGGCAGCGCAGATACGCAGTATTTT,CASSLDGGSADTQYF
-,-,TRBV30,TRBJ2-5,TGTGCCTGGAGTGTAACGGGCGAGACCCAGTACTTC,CAWSVTGETQYF
-,-,TRBV7-9,TRBJ1-2,TGTGCCAGCAGCCAATTGAGGGCGGCGGTTGGCTACACCTTC,CASSQLRAAVGYTF
-,-,TRBV6-1,TRBJ2-2,TGTGCCAGTAACGGGAACACCGGGGAGCTGTTTTTT,CASNGNTGELFF
TRBD1,-,TRBV15,TRBJ1-5,TGTGCCACCAGCAGCTATCAACAGGGGCGGCGGCAGCCCCAGCATTTT,CATSSYQQGRRQPQHF
-,-,TRBV27,TRBJ2-5,TGTGCCAGCAGTTTATTCGCGGGTAGTAAAGAGACCCAGTACTTC,CASSLFAGSKETQYF
TRBD2,once,TRBV5-1,TRBJ2-1,TGCGCCAGCAGCTTGGAAGAGCGGGGGACCTACAATGAGCAGTTCTTC,CASSLEERGTYNEQFF
TRBD2,-,TRBV4-2,TRBJ2-7,TGTGCCAGCAGCCAGAAATCCGGGACTACACCGCTCGAGCAGTACTTC,CASSQKSGTTPLEQYF
-,once,TRBV30,TRBJ1-6,TGTGCCTGGAGCCCGGGAAAGGTCATCTCACCCCTCCACTTT,CAWSPGKVISPLHF
TRBD2,-,TRBV11-3,TRBJ2-5,TGTGCCAGCAGCTTAGGGGTAGCGGGGGACCAAGAGACCCAGTACTTC,CASSLGVAGDQETQYF
TRBD2,-,TRBV5-6,TRBJ2-5,TGTGCCAGCAGCTTGGGGTATAGCGGGAAGACCCAGTACTTC,CASSLGYSGKTQYF
-,-,TRBV4-1,TRBJ1-2,TGCGCCAGCAGCCAAGATGAACCTCTGGGGGGCTACACCTTC,CASSQDEPLGGYTF
TRBD2,-,TRBV2,TRBJ2-3,TGTGCCAGCAAGGCGGGGGGGCTCACAGATACGCAGTATTTT,CASKAGGLTDTQYF
TRBD1,-,TRBV29-1,TRBJ1-1,TGCAGCGCGCTACGGACAGGCACTGAAGCTTTCTTT,CSALRTGTEAFF
TRBD1,-,TRBV30,TRBJ1-4,TGTGCCTGGACTCCCCTCAGGGACAGGAGGTCGGAAAAACTGTTTTTT,CAWTPLRDRRSEKLFF
TRBD2,-,TRBV5-1,TRBJ2-1,TGCGCCAGCAGCGGTTCCTGGGGGGGACTAAGTTTCAATGAGCAGTTCTTC,CASSGSWGGLSFNEQFF
-,-,TRBV5-6,TRBJ2-1,TGTGCCAGCAGCCGTGCGGCAGGAGTCTACAATGAGCAGTTCTTC,CASSRAAGVYNEQFF
TRBD1,-,TRBV5-1,TRBJ2-7,TGCGCCAGCAGCTACGCCCCGGGACAGGGGGCGGGGGAGCAGTACTTC,CASSYAPGQGAGEQYF
-,-,TRBV19,TRBJ1-4,TGTGCCGTCCGGGACCCGCGTAATGAAAAACTGTTTTTT,CAVRDPRNEKLFF
TRBD1,few,TRBV27,TRBJ1-6,TGTGCCAGCAGTTCCGGACAGGCGAGTAATTCACCCCTCCACTTT,CASSSGQASNSPLHF
-,-,TRBV9,TRBJ1-6,TGTGCCAGCAGCGTAAGGGGGTGGTCACCCCTCCACTTT,CASSVRGWSPLHF
-,-,TRBV6-1,TRBJ2-3,TGTGCCAGCAGTGAACATGGGGGGCGCGGAGATACGCAGTATTTT,CASSEHGGRGDTQYF
-,-,TRBV6-5,TRBJ2-2,TGTGCCAGCAGTTACCTCGGGAACGGGAACACCGGGGAGCTGTTTTTT,CASSYLGNGNTGELFF
-,-,TRBV15,TRBJ1-4,TGTGCCACCAGCAGAGATCTTCAGGGCGGTGAAAAACTGTTTTTT,CATSRDLQGGEKLFF
-,-,TRBV7-8,TRBJ1-5,TGTGCCAGCAGCTCCAGGGACGGTTATAGCAATCAGCCCCAGCATTTT,CASSSRDGYSNQPQHF
-,-,TRBV10-3,TRBJ2-4,TGTGCCATCAGTGGTGCAGCGTACAAAAACATTCAGTACTTC,CAISGAAYKNIQYF
-,-,TRBV19,TRBJ1-2,TGTGCCAGTAGTAGTCAGGGGCGAGAAGGAACCTTC,CASSSQGREGTF
TRBD2,-,TRBV6-6,TRBJ2-5,TGTGCCAGCAGTTCCGCCAGCGGGGGGTCCCAAGAGACCCAGTACTTC,CASSSASGGSQETQYF
TRBD1,once,TRBV5-6,TRBJ2-7,TGTGCCAGCAGCCACGACAGGGTCTCCTACGAGCAGTACTTC,CASSHDRVSYEQYF
TRBD1,-,TRBV19,TRBJ1-3,TGTGCCAGTAGCCGGGGACAGGGATCTGGAAACACCATATATTTT,CASSRGQGSGNTIYF
TRBD1,-,TRBV6-1,TRBJ2-1,TGTGCCAGCAGTACCAGACAGGGACGCTATGAGCAGTTCTTC,CASSTRQGRYEQFF
TRBD1,-,TRBV7-6,TRBJ2-3,TGTGCCAGCAGCTTAGCGGGGACAGGCACAGATACGCAGTATTTT,CASSLAGTGTDTQYF